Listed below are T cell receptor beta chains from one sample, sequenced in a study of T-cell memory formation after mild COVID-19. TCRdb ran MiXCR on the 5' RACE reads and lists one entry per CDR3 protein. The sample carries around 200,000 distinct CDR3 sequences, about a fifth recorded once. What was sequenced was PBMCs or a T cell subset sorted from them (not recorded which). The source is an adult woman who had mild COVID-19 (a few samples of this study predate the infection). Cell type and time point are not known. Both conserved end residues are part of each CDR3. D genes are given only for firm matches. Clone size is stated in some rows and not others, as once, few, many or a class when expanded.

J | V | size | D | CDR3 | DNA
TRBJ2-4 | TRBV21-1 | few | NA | CASSKVCGAKNIQYF | TGTGCCAGCAGCAAAGTTTGCGGAGCCAAAAACATTCAGTACTTC
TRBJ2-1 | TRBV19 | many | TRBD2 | CASSPGLAGYNEQFF | TGTGCCAGTAGCCCTGGACTAGCGGGGTACAATGAGCAGTTCTTC
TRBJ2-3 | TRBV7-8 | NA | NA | CASSLREDPTDTQYF | TGTGCCAGCAGCTTAAGAGAGGACCCCACAGATACGCAGTATTTT
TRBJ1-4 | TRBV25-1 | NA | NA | CASNPTGLDDEKLFF | TGTGCCAGCAACCCTACGGGCCTGGACGATGAAAAACTGTTTTTT
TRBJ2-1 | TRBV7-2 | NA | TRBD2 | CASSPPPLAGDKGNEQFF | TGTGCCAGCAGCCCGCCCCCGCTAGCGGGAGACAAGGGGAATGAGCAGTTCTTC
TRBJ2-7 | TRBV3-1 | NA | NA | CASSQVRLASQPGEQYF | TGTGCCAGCAGCCAAGTCCGTCTGGCCAGCCAACCCGGCGAGCAGTACTTC
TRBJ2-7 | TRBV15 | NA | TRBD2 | CATSLSGASGSYEQYF | TGTGCCACCAGCCTCTCGGGAGCTAGCGGGAGTTACGAGCAGTACTTC
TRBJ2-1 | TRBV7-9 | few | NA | CASSSQLLSFGNEQFF | TGTGCCAGCAGCTCCCAACTCCTATCCTTCGGGAATGAGCAGTTCTTC
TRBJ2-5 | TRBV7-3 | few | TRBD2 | CASSTGLAKETQYF | TGTGCCAGCAGCACGGGACTAGCGAAAGAGACCCAGTACTTC
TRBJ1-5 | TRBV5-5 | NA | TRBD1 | CASSWGQNQPQHF | TGTGCCAGCAGCTGGGGACAGAATCAGCCCCAGCATTTT
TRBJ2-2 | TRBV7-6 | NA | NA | CASSPGYASTGELFF | TGTGCCAGTTCACCGGGTTACGCTTCCACCGGGGAGCTGTTTTTT
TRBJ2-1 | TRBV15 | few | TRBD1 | CATSRDRLDNEQFF | TGTGCCACCAGCAGGGACAGGCTTGACAATGAGCAGTTCTTC
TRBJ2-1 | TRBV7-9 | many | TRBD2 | CASSSTSGTYNEQFF | TGTGCCAGCAGCTCGACTAGCGGGACCTACAATGAGCAGTTCTTC
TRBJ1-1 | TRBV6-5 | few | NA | CASSYGGGGAGNTEAFF | TGTGCCAGCAGTTACGGAGGTGGGGGCGCGGGGAACACTGAAGCTTTCTTT
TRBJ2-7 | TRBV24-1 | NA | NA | CATKQGYEQYF | TGTGCCACCAAGCAGGGCTACGAGCAGTACTTC
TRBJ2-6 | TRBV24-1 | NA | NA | CATSAPEQENSGANVLTF | TGTGCCACCAGTGCGCCGGAGCAAGAGAACTCTGGGGCCAACGTCCTGACTTTC
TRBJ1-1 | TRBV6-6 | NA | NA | CASSYSAYKVGTNTEAFF | TGTGCCAGCAGTTACTCCGCATATAAAGTGGGGACGAACACTGAAGCTTTCTTT
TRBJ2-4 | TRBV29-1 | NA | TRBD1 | CSVGQGQNIQYF | TGCAGCGTCGGACAGGGGCAAAACATTCAGTACTTC
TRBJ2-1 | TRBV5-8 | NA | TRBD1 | CASSIGQGGGNEQFF | TGTGCCAGCAGCATCGGACAGGGTGGGGGCAATGAGCAGTTCTTC
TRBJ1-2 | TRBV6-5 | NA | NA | CASSPGNYGYTF | TGTGCCAGCAGCCCAGGGAACTATGGCTACACCTTC
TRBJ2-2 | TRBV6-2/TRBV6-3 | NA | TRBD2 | CASSPILAGHPTGELFF | TGTGCCAGCAGTCCGATCCTAGCGGGGCATCCAACCGGGGAGCTGTTTTTT
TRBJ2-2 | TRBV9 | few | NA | CASSPQGNTGELFF | TGTGCCAGCAGCCCACAGGGTAACACCGGGGAGCTGTTTTTT
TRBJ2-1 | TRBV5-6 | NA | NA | CASSLGQESYNEQFF | TGTGCCAGCAGCTTGGGTCAGGAGTCTTACAATGAGCAGTTCTTC
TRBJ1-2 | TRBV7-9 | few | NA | CASISGSGGYTF | TGTGCCAGCATCTCGGGGTCGGGGGGCTACACCTTC
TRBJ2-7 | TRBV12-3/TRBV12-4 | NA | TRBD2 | CASSLTIAGGFDEQYF | TGTGCCAGCAGTCTTACCATAGCGGGGGGGTTCGACGAGCAGTACTTC
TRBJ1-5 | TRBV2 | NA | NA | CASSEVATQNQPQHF | TGTGCCAGCAGTGAAGTGGCCACACAGAATCAGCCCCAGCATTTT
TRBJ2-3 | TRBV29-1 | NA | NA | CSVEFPMGVDGSTDTQYF | TGCAGCGTTGAATTCCCCATGGGGGTGGACGGAAGCACAGATACGCAGTATTTT
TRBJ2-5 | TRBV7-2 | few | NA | CASSRTQETQYF | TGTGCCAGCAGCCGCACACAAGAGACCCAGTACTTC
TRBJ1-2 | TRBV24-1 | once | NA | CATSGWSGYTF | TGTGCCACCAGTGGGTGGAGCGGCTACACCTTC
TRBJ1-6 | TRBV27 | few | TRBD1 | CARSYTGDSPLHF | TGTGCCAGGTCCTACACAGGGGATTCACCCCTCCACTTT
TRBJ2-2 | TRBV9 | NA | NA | CASRRAGSNTGELFF | TGTGCCAGCAGACGAGCGGGCTCGAACACCGGGGAGCTGTTTTTT
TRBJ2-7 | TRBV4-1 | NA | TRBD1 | CASSQEGGQGGEQYF | TGCGCCAGCAGCCAAGAAGGGGGACAGGGGGGCGAGCAGTACTTC
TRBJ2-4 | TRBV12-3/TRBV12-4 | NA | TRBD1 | CASRTGTENIQYF | TGTGCCAGCCGGACCGGGACAGAAAACATTCAGTACTTC
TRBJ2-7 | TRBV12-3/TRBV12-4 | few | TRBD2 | CASSSGLAGGGYEQYF | TGTGCCAGCAGTTCGGGACTAGCGGGTGGGGGCTACGAGCAGTACTTC
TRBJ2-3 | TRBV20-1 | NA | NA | CSARKQESGGTDTQYF | TGCAGTGCTAGAAAACAGGAATCAGGCGGCACAGATACGCAGTATTTT
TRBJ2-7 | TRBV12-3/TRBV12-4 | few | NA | CASSLARSVGDEQYF | TGTGCCAGCAGTTTAGCGCGGTCAGTCGGGGACGAGCAGTACTTC
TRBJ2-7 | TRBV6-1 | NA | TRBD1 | CASSEWGQGVVEQYF | TGTGCCAGCAGTGAATGGGGACAGGGAGTGGTAGAGCAGTACTTC
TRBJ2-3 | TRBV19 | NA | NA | CASSYWSTSTDTQYF | TGTGCCAGTAGTTATTGGAGTACTAGCACAGATACGCAGTATTTT
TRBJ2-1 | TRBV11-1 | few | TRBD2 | CASSFLTSGGYNEQFF | TGTGCCAGCAGCTTCCTTACTAGCGGGGGGTACAATGAGCAGTTCTTC
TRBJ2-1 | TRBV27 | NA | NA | CASGENEQFF | TGTGCCTCAGGGGAAAATGAGCAGTTCTTC
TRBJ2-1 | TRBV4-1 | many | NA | CASSQGGAYNEQFF | TGCGCCAGCAGCCAAGGGGGGGCCTACAATGAGCAGTTCTTC
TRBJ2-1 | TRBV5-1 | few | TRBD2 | CASRPPSSGSRNEQFF | TGCGCCAGCAGGCCCCCGTCTAGCGGGAGTCGGAATGAGCAGTTCTTC
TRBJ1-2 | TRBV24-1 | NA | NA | CATSDLGTDYGYTF | TGTGCCACCAGTGACCTGGGGACGGACTATGGCTACACCTTC
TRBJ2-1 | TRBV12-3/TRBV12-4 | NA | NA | CASSPYPNEQFF | TGTGCCAGCAGTCCTTACCCCAATGAGCAGTTCTTC
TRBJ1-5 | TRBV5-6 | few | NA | CASSPSVGNQPQHF | TGTGCCAGCAGCCCATCAGTAGGGAATCAGCCCCAGCATTTT